What follows are 19 T cell receptor beta chains derived from one specimen sequenced in a study of OX40 agonist ivuxolimab in advanced cancers. Measured with immunoSEQ multiplex PCR; TCRdb has only the in-frame clones, and not every one. The table shows 70,000 to 95,000 clones, with 65% to 85% occurring only once. The specimen comprised CD4+ or CD8+ T cells sorted from blood, sampled in a trial of the OX40 agonist ivuxolimab. All receptors derive from an adult with an advanced solid tumor such as melanoma, head and neck, liver or kidney cancer.

As concerns this clone: A junction boundary mismatches the germline segment, possibly from a read error. The J gene is TRBJ2-5, the V gene TRBV7-7, with TRBD2 identical over 8 bases. Germline values: CDR1 SSHAT, CDR2 FNYEAQ (reference sequence). The CDR3 is 12 amino acids. The CDR3 protein is CASSREGETQYF. CDR3 DNA: TGTGCTAGCAGCCGGGAGGGGGAGACCCAGTACTTC.

The chain recombines TRBV19 with TRBJ2-2; 7 nucleotides line up with TRBD2. Germline V gives CDR1 LNHDA, CDR2 SQIVND (reference sequence). This CDR3 has 13 residues. The junction had 4 bases not matched to a gene; V was cut back by 5 bases and J by 7 bases. The CDR3 sequence: CASSWGGIGELFF. For the CDR3, the DNA is TGTGCCAGTAGTTGGGGGGGAATCGGGGAGCTGTTTTTT.

The table lists this clone with a count of one. The CDR3 spells CASSLKTGGPYEQYF. As DNA, the CDR3 is TGTGCCAGCAGCTTAAAGACAGGGGGCCCATACGAGCAGTACTTC. V is TRBV7-9 and J is TRBJ2-7; 10 bases align to TRBD1. The V gene's germline CDR1 is SEHNR and CDR2 FQNEAQ (reference sequence). V was clipped by 2 bases and J by 4 bases; unmatched bases: 5. The CDR3 has 15 amino acids.

The chain uses TRBV6-1 and TRBJ2-5; D ambiguous. V gave up 4 bases and J gave up 2 bases, with 2 bases separating them. The CDR3 loop spans 11 amino acids. The germline gives CDR1 MNHNS, CDR2 SASEGT. CDR3: CASSVQETQYF. In DNA, the CDR3 is TGTGCCAGCAGTGTGCAAGAGACCCAGTACTTC.

This chain connects TRBV10-3 to TRBJ2-3; TRBD1 matches 8 bases. Germline values: CDR1 ENHRY, CDR2 SYGVKD. Trimming at V came to 4 bases and at J to 1 base, leaving 1 base not matched to a gene. The CDR3 length is 14 residues. The CDR3: CAISVDRGTDTQYF. CDR3 nucleotides: TGTGCCATCAGTGTGGACAGGGGCACAGATACGCAGTATTTT.

The chain links TRBV6-1 to TRBJ1-5, with D possibly being TRBD1 (6 bases). Germline CDR1 MNHNS, CDR2 SASEGT. The CDR3 spans 17 residues. Trimming took 4 bases from V and 0 from J, leaving 16 bases between them. As DNA, the CDR3 is TGTGCCAGCAGTGGTCCTACAGGGCGAAATAGCAATCAGCCCCAGCATTTT. Translated: CASSGPTGRNSNQPQHF.

J is TRBJ1-3 and V is TRBV7-2, with D possibly being TRBD1 (5 bases). This CDR3 has 15 residues. The V end lost 0 bases, the J end lost 4 bases, and 10 bases lay between the germline ends. CDR1 and CDR2 (germline): SGHTA, FQGNSA. The CDR3 here is CASSLAGVSGNTIYF. The CDR3 DNA is TGTGCCAGCAGCTTAGCGGGGGTCTCAGGAAACACCATATATTTT.

The rearrangement joins TRBV5-1 to TRBJ1-4; TRBD1 might be the D (5 bases). CDR3 length equals 14 residues. V dropped 2 bases and J dropped 5 bases, with 10 bases sitting between them. Germline V gene lookup returns CDR1 SGHRS and CDR2 YFSETQ. DNA for the CDR3: TGCGCCAGCAGCTTAGAGACAGCAAATGAAAAACTGTTTTTT. This sequence encodes CASSLETANEKLFF.

V gene TRBV6-6 combines with J gene TRBJ2-2, with 10 positions matching TRBD1. J was trimmed by 7 bases and V by 3 bases; bases with no gene match: 5. CDR3 length equals 15 residues. Germline loops: CDR1 MNHNY, CDR2 SVGAGI (reference sequence). CDR3 residues: CASSYTTGGSGELFF. The CDR3, as DNA: TGTGCCAGCAGTTATACGACAGGGGGCAGCGGGGAGCTGTTTTTT.

The V and J genes are TRBV7-9 and TRBJ2-7; unclear D gene. V shed 0 bases and J shed 5 bases, with 11 bases lying between them. In germline, CDR1 is SEHNR, CDR2 FQNEAQ (reference sequence). This CDR3 comprises 14 residues. CDR3: CASSLALGFDEQYF. The CDR3 DNA is TGTGCCAGCAGCTTAGCGCTGGGATTCGACGAGCAGTACTTC.

The CDR3 nucleotides read TGTGCCAGTAGTATAGATCGGGGAGGGGGTCGGACTGAAGCTTTCTTT. Its protein is CASSIDRGGGRTEAFF. The rearrangement joins TRBV19 to TRBJ1-1; D might be TRBD1 (6 bases). Germline V CDR1 and CDR2: LNHDA, SQIVND (reference sequence). V was pared by 0 bases and J by 5 bases, with 16 bases between. This CDR3 region has 16 residues.

The V gene is TRBV30, the J gene TRBJ2-2; no clear D gene. The germline gives CDR1 GTSNPN, CDR2 SVGIG (reference sequence). The CDR3 has 15 residues. V lost 1 base, J lost 1 base, and 10 bases lay in between. CDR3 coding DNA: TGTGCCTGGAGTGACTGGTCTGGGAACACCGGGGAGCTGTTTTTT. This encodes CAWSDWSGNTGELFF.

CDR3 loop: CASSRKRYNSPLHF. Here the CDR3 DNA reads TGTGCCAGCAGTCGCAAGAGGTACAATTCACCCCTCCACTTT. The chain couples TRBV6-5 to TRBJ1-6, with unresolved D. In germline, CDR1 is MNHEY, CDR2 SVGAGI. The V end was cut by 5 bases, the J end by 7 bases, with 12 bases between. The CDR3 has 14 residues.

The gene calls are TRBV5-5 and TRBJ1-5; D is unresolved. The V gene's germline CDR1 is SGHKS and CDR2 YYEKEE (reference sequence). V dropped 2 bases and J dropped 1 base, with 4 bases sitting between them. CDR3 length: 13 residues. CDR3 amino acids: CASSFASNQPQHF. The CDR3 DNA reads as TGTGCCAGCAGCTTCGCAAGCAATCAGCCCCAGCATTTT.

This clone was found once. The chain couples TRBV5-4 to TRBJ2-3, with D tentatively TRBD1 (7 bases). Between the trimmed V and J ends, which lost 4 bases and 4 bases, there was a span of 25 bases. The CDR3 loop spans 18 amino acids. The germline gives CDR1 SGHNT, CDR2 YYREEE (reference sequence). The CDR3 DNA follows: TGTGCCAGCAGCCAAGCCCGGGGTGGGCAGGGGGGAGCAGATACGCAGTATTTT. Its protein product is CASSQARGGQGGADTQYF.

V usage is TRBV10-3 and J usage is TRBJ1-2, with 12 positions matching TRBD1. The CDR3 has 16 residues. Unmatched junction bases numbered 9, after V lost 8 bases and J lost 2 bases. Germline assignment: CDR1 ENHRY and CDR2 SYGVKD. This CDR3 is CAIGGSGQGANYGYTF. The CDR3 DNA is TGTGCCATCGGGGGATCGGGACAGGGGGCAAACTATGGCTACACCTTC.

This clone was counted once. This chain uses TRBV18 with TRBJ2-7, with unresolved D. Germline V gives CDR1 KGHSH, CDR2 LQKENI. V shed 0 bases and J shed 5 bases, with 11 bases lying between them. The CDR3 length is 14 residues. CDR3 sequence: CASSPPYGYHEQYF. The CDR3 nucleotides read TGTGCCAGCTCACCACCGTACGGGTACCACGAGCAGTACTTC.

J is TRBJ1-1 and V is TRBV4-1, with 9 bases fitting TRBD1. Unmatched junction bases numbered 5, after V lost 1 base and J lost 5 bases. Germline values: CDR1 MGHRA, CDR2 YSYEKL. The CDR3 runs to 15 residues. The CDR3 coding sequence is TGCGCCAGCAGCCAAGGGACAGGGGTGAGGACTGAAGCTTTCTTT. Encoded protein: CASSQGTGVRTEAFF.

The chain links TRBV25-1 to TRBJ1-2, with D possibly TRBD1 on 6 matching bases. Germline CDR1 is MGHDK and CDR2 is SYGVNS. The CDR3 covers 13 residues. The V gene lost 8 bases and the J gene lost 3 bases, with 13 bases spanning the gap. Written as DNA, the CDR3 is TGTGCCAGCCGTAAGGGGGTTGACTATGGCTACACCTTC. It translates to CASRKGVDYGYTF.